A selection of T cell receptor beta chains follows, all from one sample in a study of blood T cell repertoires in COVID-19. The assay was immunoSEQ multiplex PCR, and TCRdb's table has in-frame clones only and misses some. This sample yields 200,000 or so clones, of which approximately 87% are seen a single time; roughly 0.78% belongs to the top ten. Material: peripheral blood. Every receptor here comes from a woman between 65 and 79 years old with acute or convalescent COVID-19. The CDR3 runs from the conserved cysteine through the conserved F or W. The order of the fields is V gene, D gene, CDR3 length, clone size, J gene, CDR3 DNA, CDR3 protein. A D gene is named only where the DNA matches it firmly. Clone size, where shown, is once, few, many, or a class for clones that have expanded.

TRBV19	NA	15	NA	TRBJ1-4	TGTGCCAGTAGTCTCGAGGGAGGAGGAGGAGAAAAACTGTTTTTT	CASSLEGGGGEKLFF
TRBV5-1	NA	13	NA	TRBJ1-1	TGCGCCAGCAGTTCCGACAGACCAGATGAAGCTTTCTTT	CASSSDRPDEAFF
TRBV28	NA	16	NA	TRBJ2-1	TGTGCCAGCAGGTTAGCCTCAGGGTATGTCAACAATGAGCAGTTCTTC	CASRLASGYVNNEQFF
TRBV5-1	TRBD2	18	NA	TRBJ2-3	TGCGCCAGCAGCTTGGAACTAGCGGGAGGGCCGATATCAGATACGCAGTATTTT	CASSLELAGGPISDTQYF
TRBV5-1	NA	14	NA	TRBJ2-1	TGCGCCAGCAGCCCTCATGGGCAATACAATGAGCAGTTCTTC	CASSPHGQYNEQFF
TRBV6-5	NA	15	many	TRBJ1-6	TGTGCCAGCAGTAATTCGCGGCGTGGTAATTCACCCCTCCACTTT	CASSNSRRGNSPLHF
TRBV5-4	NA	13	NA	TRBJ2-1	TGTGCCAGCAGGACTAGCTCCTACAATGAGCAGTTCTTC	CASRTSSYNEQFF
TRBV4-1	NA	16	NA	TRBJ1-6	TGCGCCAGCAGCGTATCGACAGCCGGTAGTTATTCACCCCTCCACTTT	CASSVSTAGSYSPLHF
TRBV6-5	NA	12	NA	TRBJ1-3	TGTGCCAGCAGCAGGACAGTGGACACCATATATTTT	CASSRTVDTIYF
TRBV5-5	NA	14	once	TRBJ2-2	TGTGCCAGCAGCTTCGATCCGGGGACCGGGGAGCTGTTTTTT	CASSFDPGTGELFF
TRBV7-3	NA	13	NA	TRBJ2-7	TGTGCCAGCAGCTTAACGGGGGCCGGCGAGCAGTACTTC	CASSLTGAGEQYF
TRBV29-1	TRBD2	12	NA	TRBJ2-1	TGCAGCGCACTACTAGCGGGAGATGAGCAGTTCTTC	CSALLAGDEQFF
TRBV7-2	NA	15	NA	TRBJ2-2	TGTGCCAGCAGCCCGGGGACTTTCCTCACCGGGGAGCTGTTTTTT	CASSPGTFLTGELFF
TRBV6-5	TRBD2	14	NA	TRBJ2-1	TGTGCCAGCATCCAAGCGGGGGCAGGGAATGAGCAGTTCTTC	CASIQAGAGNEQFF
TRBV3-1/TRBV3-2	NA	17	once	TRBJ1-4	TGTGCCAGCAGCCAAGATAGTGGGCAGGGAGGGAGTGAAAAACTGTTTTTT	CASSQDSGQGGSEKLFF
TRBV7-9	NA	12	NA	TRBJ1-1	TGTGCCAGCAGCTTAGTTCATCCTGAAGCTTTCTTT	CASSLVHPEAFF
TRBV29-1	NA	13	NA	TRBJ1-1	TGCAGCGTTGAAGATCGGAGGAACACTGAAGCTTTCTTT	CSVEDRRNTEAFF
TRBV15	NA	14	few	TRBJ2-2	TGTGCCACCACCCCAGGGGTCCACACCGGGGAGCTGTTTTTT	CATTPGVHTGELFF
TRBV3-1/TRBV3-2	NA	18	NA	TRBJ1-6	TGTGCCAGCAGCCAATCATCCCCTTTGAGCTCCTATAATTCACCCCTCCACTTT	CASSQSSPLSSYNSPLHF
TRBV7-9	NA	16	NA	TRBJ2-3	TGTGCCAGCAGCTCCCAAGACAGGTCACTCTCGTATACGCAGTATTTT	CASSSQDRSLSYTQYF
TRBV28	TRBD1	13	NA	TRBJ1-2	TGTGCCAGCAGACCCACAGGGGGCTATGGCTACACCTTC	CASRPTGGYGYTF
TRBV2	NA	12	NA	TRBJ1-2	TGTGCCAGCAGTGCGCGAGCCTATGGCTACACCTTC	CASSARAYGYTF
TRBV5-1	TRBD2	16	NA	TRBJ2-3	TGCGCCAGCAGCTACGCGACTAGCGGGGCCGCAGATACGCAGTATTTT	CASSYATSGAADTQYF
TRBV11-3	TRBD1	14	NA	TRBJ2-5	TGTGCCAGCAGCTTGGGGACAGTACAAGAGACCCAGTACTTC	CASSLGTVQETQYF
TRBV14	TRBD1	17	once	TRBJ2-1	TGTGCCAGCAGCCAAAGAAGACCGGGACAGGGGGCCTATGAGCAGTTCTTC	CASSQRRPGQGAYEQFF
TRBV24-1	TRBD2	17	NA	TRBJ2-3	TGTGCCACCAGTGACCCCCCTAGGGCGGGAGGGACAGATACGCAGTATTTT	CATSDPPRAGGTDTQYF
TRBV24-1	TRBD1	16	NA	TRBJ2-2	TGTGCCACCAGTGATCGGGACAGGGGAGTAGCCGGGGAGCTGTTTTTT	CATSDRDRGVAGELFF
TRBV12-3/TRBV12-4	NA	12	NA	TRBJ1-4	TGTGCCAGCCGAGGGGGTTGGGAAAAACTGTTTTTT	CASRGGWEKLFF
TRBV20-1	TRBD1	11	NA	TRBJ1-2	TGCAGTGCTAGAGGGACAGGGGTGTACACCTTC	CSARGTGVYTF
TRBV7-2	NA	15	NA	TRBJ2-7	TGTGCCAGCAGACCTAACAGGGATCCATTCTACGAGCAGTACTTC	CASRPNRDPFYEQYF
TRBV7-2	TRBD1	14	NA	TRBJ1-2	TGTGCCAGCAGCTTGGGACAGGGGGTAGAGGGCTACACCTTC	CASSLGQGVEGYTF
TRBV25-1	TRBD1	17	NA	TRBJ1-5	TGTGCCAGCAGTGAGGGGGACAGCAATTATAGCAATCAGCCCCAGCATTTT	CASSEGDSNYSNQPQHF